These T cell receptor beta chains were read from a single sample in a study of shared clonotypes between healthy human individuals. Some clones are missing from TCRdb's copy, which holds only in-frame ones; the method was immunoSEQ multiplex PCR. The sample has fewer than 650,000 clones, about 82% seen once; the top ten hold 13%. The sequenced sample consisted of PBMCs. The source of these receptors is a woman aged 40 to 50 in good health. Some clones in this sample may be carry-over from other donors' samples. Each CDR3 is given with its conserved first and last residue. D genes are given only for firm matches. A row's size may be missing; if present it is once, few, many or a size class.

TRBV4-1	-	TRBD2	CASSQGTSGSANTGELFF
TRBV7-9	-	-	CASSPLGRDEQFF
TRBV10-1	-	-	CASRPGQTGELFF
TRBV6-5	-	-	CATSRGGRVSYEQYF
TRBV11-2	-	TRBD1	CASSPRAADRVGFGYTF
TRBV9	once	-	CASSVGSGTQEAFF
TRBV19	-	-	CASSIYGEQFF
TRBV19	few	-	CASSRSKVTGELFF
TRBV4-2	-	-	CASSQDFGGRAGYEQYF
TRBV29-1	-	-	CSVEDLKSSYEQYF
TRBV27	-	TRBD1	CASSLVVGTGVNIQYF
TRBV4-1	-	-	CASSREPTGILVNEQFF
TRBV6-1	-	-	CASSENGSNQPQHF
TRBV9	-	-	CASSARGSGANVLTF
TRBV19	-	-	CASSRGGPGDNEQFF
TRBV4-2	-	-	CASSREGGGLAFSYNEQFF
TRBV7-2	-	TRBD2	CASSLTGGLADTQYF
TRBV7-6	-	-	CANSSPFPKQPQHF
TRBV10-3	-	-	CAISEGGTYEQYF
TRBV7-8	-	-	CASSLFHINLYNEQFF
TRBV7-9	-	TRBD2	CASSLGLLAGSYEQYF
TRBV30	-	-	CAWRLFNRDEQFF
TRBV10-3	few	-	CAIRTDSNSNYGYTF
TRBV5-1	once	-	CASSPQDSSYGYTF
TRBV11-3	-	TRBD2	CASSLGTSGRTDTQYF
TRBV2	-	TRBD1	CASSKDRDTEAFF
TRBV19	-	TRBD2	CASSIAAGGDTQYF
TRBV15	-	TRBD1	CATSREDRDYGYTF
TRBV10-3	-	-	CAISERGSSYEQYF
TRBV30	-	-	CAWSPRFGNSPLHF
TRBV18	-	-	CASSPVLAKKGIYEQYF
TRBV7-9	-	-	CASSLVSSGANVLTF
TRBV9	-	-	CASSGPWTPQPQHF
TRBV28	once	-	CASSPHTTDYEQYF
TRBV5-6	-	-	CASSPRSVYGYTF
TRBV2	-	TRBD1	CASQTGDEQYF
TRBV7-9	-	-	CASSPRGELFF
TRBV10-3	-	TRBD1	CAISLDRDGTGELFF
TRBV10-3	-	-	CAINSGDNQPQHF
TRBV11-3	-	-	CASSQQGSGELFF
TRBV7-2	-	-	CASSLARQGEQYF
TRBV5-1	many	TRBD2	CASTLAGGGDEQYF
TRBV19	-	-	CASSMGYGGGPPYEQYF
TRBV11-2	-	-	CASTPIRSTDTQYF
TRBV7-9	-	-	CASNPPGQADTDTQYF
TRBV28	-	-	CASSLVAQDYTF
TRBV14	-	-	CASSQVGLRAGTQYF
TRBV30	-	-	CAWRDSFSGNTIYF
TRBV5-4	-	TRBD2	CASSLTSGRDEQYF
TRBV5-4	few	TRBD2	CASSPGPSGVGNEQFF
TRBV30	few	TRBD2	CAWAGGLAGVYEQYF
TRBV6-5	-	TRBD2	CASGEGTSGSETQYF